The clone carrying this TCR beta chain was counted only a few times. CDR3 length: 12 amino acids. V lost 3 bases and J lost 3, with 7 bases in between. Germline V gene lookup returns CDR1 DFQATT and CDR2 SNEGSKA (reference sequence). All of the donors were Caucasians in good health. The sample is drawn from a study of identical twins. TCRdb re-called the 5' RACE reads with MiXCR, one entry per CDR3 protein. Of 200,000 to 250,000 distinct CDR3 sequences listed, 11% to 15% are singletons. Sequenced input: memory (CD45RO+) T cells sorted from blood. This clonotype was obtained from a woman aged 18-29 years in good health. The V call is TRBV20-1, the J call TRBJ2-3, with D hard to call. The CDR3 DNA sequence: TGCAGTGCTAGGGACCAGACAGATACGCAGTATTTT. Translating gives CSARDQTDTQYF.